The 20 T cell receptor beta chains below all came from one sample that was sequenced in a study of HIV-infected patients and healthy controls. No cell fractionation was done, so the repertoire covers all unsorted peripheral blood T cells. Reverse transcription used around 500 ng RNA and constant-region primers for alpha and beta. Alpha and beta chain libraries were made separately by chain-specific third strand synthesis with multiplexing indices. From the 5' RACE reads, TCRdb called clonotypes with MiXCR, one entry per CDR3 protein. The sample lists 12,000 or so distinct CDR3 sequences; around 9.3% were seen once. The starting material was blood, obtained before antiretroviral therapy. The source of these receptors is an adult with HIV infection. The donor label of this sample is uncertain.

This rearrangement joins TRBV5-6 to TRBJ2-1; D not certain. Germline V CDR1 and CDR2: SGHDT, YYEEEE. V dropped 1 base and J dropped 5 bases, with 7 bases sitting between them. This CDR3 has 13 residues. The CDR3 DNA reads TGTGCCAGCAGCTTGAGTAACGACAATGAGCAGTTCTTC. It encodes CASSLSNDNEQFF. The whole variable domain, remainder taken from reference TRBV5-6 and TRBJ2-1, is DAGVTQSPTHLIKTRGQQVTLRCSPKSGHDTVSWYQQALGQGPQFIFQYYEEEERQRGNFPDRFSGHQFPNYSSELNVNALLLGDSALYLCASSLSNDNEQFFGPGTRLTVL.

This clonotype appeared a single time. The CDR3, as DNA: TGTGCCAGCAGTGGCCTTGGAGTCCACACAGATACGCAGTATTTT. Its protein is CASSGLGVHTDTQYF. The gene calls are TRBV2 and TRBJ2-3; D not certain. The CDR3 is made up of 15 amino acids. Trimming cost V 4 bases and J 2 bases, with 13 bases left between them. The germline V gene has CDR1 SNHLY and CDR2 FYNNEI.

This clonotype was detected ten times or more. V usage is TRBV30 and J usage is TRBJ1-3, with D possibly being TRBD1 (5 bases). V lost 6 bases and J lost 0, with 12 bases in between. This CDR3 is built from 14 residues. Germline CDR1 and CDR2: GTSNPN and SVGIG (reference sequence). This CDR3 is CACTGPNSGNTIYF. The CDR3 nucleotides read TGTGCCTGCACGGGACCCAACTCTGGAAACACCATATATTTT. Filled out from reference TRBV30 and TRBJ1-3, the complete variable domain reads SQTIHQWPATLVQPVGSPLSLECTVEGTSNPNLYWYRQAAGRGLQLLFYSVGIGQISSEVPQNLSASRPQDRQFILSSKKLLLSDSGFYLCACTGPNSGNTIYFGEGSWLTVV.

This clonotype was detected ten times or more. The V gene is TRBV7-9, the J gene TRBJ1-4; 8 nucleotides align to TRBD1. Trimming at V came to 5 bases and at J to 7 bases, leaving 9 bases not matched to a gene. Germline CDR1 reads SEHNR; CDR2 reads FQNEAQ (reference sequence). The length of the CDR3 is 15 residues. The CDR3 region is CASSRLGDRTEKLFF. The CDR3 bases are TGTGCCAGCAGCCGTCTGGGGGACAGGACTGAAAAACTGTTTTTT.

This clonotype appeared a few times. This rearrangement joins TRBV12-3 or TRBV12-4 to TRBJ1-3; D call uncertain. The CDR3 covers 15 residues. V lost 1 base, J lost 0 bases, and 7 bases lay in between. CDR3 sequence: CASSLEGHSGNTIYF. As DNA, the CDR3 is TGTGCCAGCAGTTTAGAGGGCCACTCTGGAAACACCATATATTTT.

In its sample, this clonotype is medium-sized. The chain recombines TRBV3-1 with TRBJ2-1, with D maybe TRBD2 (5 bases). CDR3 length: 12 residues. V lost 0 bases to trimming and J lost 9 bases, with 6 bases between them. The germline V gene encodes CDR1 LGHDT and CDR2 YNNKEL (reference sequence). The CDR3 DNA is TGTGCCAGCAGCCAAGATAGCGTTGAGCAGTTCTTC. Amino acids: CASSQDSVEQFF.

Many counts were recorded for this clonotype. For the CDR3, the DNA is TGTGCCAGCAGTTTCGAGAGCGGTCCTAGCACAGATACGCAGTATTTT. It encodes CASSFESGPSTDTQYF. The chain employs TRBV12-3 or TRBV12-4 and TRBJ2-3; D is perhaps TRBD2 (5 bases). The length of the CDR3 is 16 residues. Trimming took off 3 bases at V and 0 bases at J, with 13 bases between the two ends.

The chain has TRBV5-6 and TRBJ2-1; D ambiguous. From germline, CDR1 is SGHDT and CDR2 YYEEEE. The CDR3 is 13 amino acids. V shed 2 bases and J shed 8 bases, with 11 bases lying between them. The CDR3 loop is CASSFSNGHEQFF. The CDR3 DNA follows: TGTGCCAGCAGCTTCTCGAACGGGCATGAGCAGTTCTTC.

This clonotype has at least ten counts. The chain combines TRBV12-5 with TRBJ2-6; D is perhaps TRBD1 or TRBD2 (5 bases each). V was shortened by 0 bases and J by 4 bases, with 28 bases between the two germline ends. The CDR3 sequence is 22 residues long. CDR1 and CDR2 (germline): LGHNT, FRNRAP. The CDR3 reads CASGLVPVLPPGPIGGANVLTF. For the CDR3, the DNA is TGTGCTAGTGGTTTGGTCCCGGTGCTTCCTCCGGGACCCATCGGAGGGGCCAACGTCCTGACTTTC.

This clonotype was recorded many times. The chain combines TRBV29-1 with TRBJ2-7; TRBD1 matches at 11 bases. The junction had 10 bases not matched to a gene; V was cut back by 6 bases and J by 6 bases. CDR1 is SQVTM and CDR2 is ANQGSEA in the germline V gene. This CDR3 region has 14 residues. The CDR3: CSVEGWTGGGEQYF. The CDR3 DNA sequence: TGCAGCGTCGAGGGGTGGACAGGGGGCGGCGAGCAGTACTTC.

In its sample, this clonotype was seen many times. The V and J genes are TRBV2 and TRBJ1-4; D gene uncertain. V lost 5 bases, J lost 4 bases, and 11 bases lay in between. The CDR3 is 14 residues long. In germline, CDR1 is SNHLY, CDR2 FYNNEI. The CDR3 DNA is TGTGCCAGCAGTCCCCTAGGAATTAATGAAAAACTGTTTTTT. Its protein product is CASSPLGINEKLFF.

Judged by abundance, this clonotype is medium-sized. The chain employs TRBV5-8 and TRBJ1-5; possibly TRBD1 for D (6 bases). Germline V gene lookup returns CDR1 SGHTS and CDR2 YDEGEE. The V end was cut by 1 base, the J end by 2 bases, with 7 bases between. There are 14 residues in the CDR3. The CDR3 region is CASSLWTGNQPQHF. In DNA form, the CDR3 reads TGTGCCAGCAGCTTGTGGACAGGCAATCAGCCCCAGCATTTT.

This clonotype was observed at least ten times. V gene TRBV5-1 combines with J gene TRBJ2-1; 9 positions agree with TRBD1. With V trimmed by 0 bases and J by 6 bases, 7 bases remained unmatched. Germline CDR1 SGHRS, CDR2 YFSETQ. The CDR3 runs 16 residues. The CDR3 region is CASSLGHRDRANEQFF. CDR3 coding DNA: TGCGCCAGCAGCTTGGGCCACCGGGACAGGGCCAATGAGCAGTTCTTC.

This clonotype has more than one count but fewer than ten. The chain uses TRBV20-1 and TRBJ2-1, with 8 positions matching TRBD2. Per germline, CDR1 DFQATT and CDR2 SNEGSKA (reference sequence). The CDR3 totals 12 residues. V lost 7 bases and J lost 9; bases outside the gene matches: 8. The CDR3 sequence is CSVEAGGFEQFF. The CDR3, as DNA: TGCAGTGTCGAGGCGGGAGGCTTTGAGCAGTTCTTC.

The V and J genes are TRBV11-2 and TRBJ2-1; 9 bases line up with TRBD2. This CDR3 comprises 15 residues. Per germline, CDR1 SGHAT and CDR2 FQNNGV. Germline trimming cut 2 bases from V and 3 bases from J; bases unmatched to any gene: 2. Here the CDR3 DNA reads TGTGCCAGCAGCTTATCTAGCGGGAACTACAATGAGCAGTTCTTC. Amino acids: CASSLSSGNYNEQFF.

This clonotype was counted many times. The CDR3 sequence: CASSLGIEQFF. The CDR3 bases are TGTGCCAGCAGCTTAGGGATTGAGCAGTTCTTC. The chain couples TRBV11-3 to TRBJ2-1, with D hard to call. Germline V lookup: CDR1 SGHNT, CDR2 YENEEA. This CDR3 has 11 residues. Trimming took 1 base from V and 9 from J, leaving 4 bases between them.

This clonotype was seen a single time. The chain carries TRBV29-1 and TRBJ1-4, with 7 bases identical to TRBD1. Germline trimming cut 5 bases from V and 7 bases from J; bases unmatched to any gene: 13. Germline CDR1 SQVTM, CDR2 ANQGSEA. This CDR3 spans 15 amino acids. The CDR3 is CSVLDGQVNLEKLFF. The DNA of the CDR3 is TGCAGCGTTCTGGACGGACAGGTCAACCTTGAAAAACTGTTTTTT.

This clonotype has a count of ten or more. This chain links TRBV29-1 with TRBJ2-3; D may be TRBD2 (6 bases). The CDR3 spans 13 residues. Trimming cost V 3 bases and J 6 bases, with 13 bases left between them. Germline CDR1 and CDR2: SQVTM and ANQGSEA. The DNA of the CDR3 is TGCAGCGTTGAGGCTAGCGAGCTCGATACGCAGTATTTT. Translated: CSVEASELDTQYF.

This clonotype was found many times. The V and J genes are TRBV20-1 and TRBJ2-7; D not resolved. Trimming took 6 bases from V and 0 from J, leaving 12 bases between them. CDR1 is DFQATT, CDR2 SNEGSKA, per germline (reference sequence). This CDR3 contains 13 residues. The CDR3 here is CSAIHVSSYEQYF. Here the CDR3 DNA reads TGCAGTGCCATACACGTATCCTCCTACGAGCAGTACTTC.

Within the sample, this clonotype is medium-sized. V is TRBV12-3 or TRBV12-4 and J is TRBJ2-1; 9 bases agree with TRBD1. The trim removed 5 bases at V and 6 bases at J, leaving 5 bases unmatched. CDR3 length: 14 amino acids. CDR3 region: CASSPGTGINEQFF. As DNA, the CDR3 is TGTGCCAGCAGTCCCGGGACAGGGATCAATGAGCAGTTCTTC.